This entry lists 3 T cell receptor beta chains sequenced from one sample in a study of blood T cell repertoires in COVID-19. This table comes from immunoSEQ multiplex PCR, and its TCRdb copy is limited to in-frame clones, with some not included. In the table there are 280,000 or so clones, roughly 90% of which are singletons. The source material was peripheral blood. The receptors stem from a woman aged 55-70 years with acute or convalescent COVID-19.

The chain combines TRBV3-1 (or the pseudogene TRBV3-2) with TRBJ2-1, with unresolved D. The ends were cut back, 4 bases at V and 0 bases at J, with 22 bases in the middle. This CDR3 region has 19 residues. Per the germline V gene, CDR1 is LGHDT and CDR2 is YNNKEL (reference sequence). In nucleotides, the CDR3 is TGTGCCAGCAGCCCAAAGGAGTCCCAACTCCTGTCCTCCTACAATGAGCAGTTCTTC. This codes for CASSPKESQLLSSYNEQFF.

The chain is built from TRBV29-1 and TRBJ2-5, with D tentatively TRBD2 (6 bases). In germline, CDR1 is SQVTM, CDR2 ANQGSEA. With 1 base removed from V and 4 bases from J, the gap between germline ends came to 10 bases. The length of the CDR3 is 13 residues. The CDR3 sequence is CSVEGQGGETQYF. CDR3 coding DNA: TGCAGCGTTGAAGGGCAGGGAGGAGAGACCCAGTACTTC.

The CDR3 DNA follows: TGTGCCAGCAGTACTAACAAGGCTGAGCAGTTCTTC. It is translated as CASSTNKAEQFF. This chain links TRBV28 with TRBJ2-1; D gene uncertain. The V and J ends lost 5 bases and 9 bases respectively, with 11 bases between them. This CDR3 has 12 residues. Per the germline V gene, CDR1 is MDHEN and CDR2 is SYDVKM.